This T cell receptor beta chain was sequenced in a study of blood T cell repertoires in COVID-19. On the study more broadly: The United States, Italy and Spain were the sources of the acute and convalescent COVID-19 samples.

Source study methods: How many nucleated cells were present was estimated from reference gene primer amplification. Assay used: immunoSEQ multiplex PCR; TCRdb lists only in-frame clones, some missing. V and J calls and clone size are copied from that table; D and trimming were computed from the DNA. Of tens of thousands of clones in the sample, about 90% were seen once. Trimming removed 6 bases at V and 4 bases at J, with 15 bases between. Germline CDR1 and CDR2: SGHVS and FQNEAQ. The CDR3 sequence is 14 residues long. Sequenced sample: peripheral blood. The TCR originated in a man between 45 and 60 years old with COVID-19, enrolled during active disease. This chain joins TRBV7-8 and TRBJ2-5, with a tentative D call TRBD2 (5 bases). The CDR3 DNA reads TGTGCCAGCAGGGTGAGACTACAATTAGAGACCCAGTACTTC. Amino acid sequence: CASRVRLQLETQYF. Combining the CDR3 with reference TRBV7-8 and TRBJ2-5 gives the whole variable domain GAGVSQSPRYKVAKRGQDVALRCDPISGHVSLFWYQQALGQGPEFLTYFQNEAQLDKSGLPSDRFFAERPEGSVSTLKIQRTQQEDSAVYLCASRVRLQLETQYFGPGTRLLVL.